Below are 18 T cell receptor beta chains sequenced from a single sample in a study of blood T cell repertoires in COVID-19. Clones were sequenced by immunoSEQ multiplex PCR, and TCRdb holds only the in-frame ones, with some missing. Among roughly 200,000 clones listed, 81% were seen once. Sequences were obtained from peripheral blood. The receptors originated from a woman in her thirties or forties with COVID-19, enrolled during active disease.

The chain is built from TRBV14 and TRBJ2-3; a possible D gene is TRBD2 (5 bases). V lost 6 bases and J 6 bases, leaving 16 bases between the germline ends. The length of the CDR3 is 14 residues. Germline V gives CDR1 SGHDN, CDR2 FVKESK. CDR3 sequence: CASSPDGKPDTQYF. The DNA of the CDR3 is TGTGCCAGCAGTCCTGACGGGAAACCGGATACGCAGTATTTT.

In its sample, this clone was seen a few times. DNA of the CDR3: TGTGCCAGCAGCCGCTGGGCGGGAGAAGATACGCAGTATTTT. It translates to CASSRWAGEDTQYF. The chain is built from TRBV5-6 and TRBJ2-3, with 7 bases fitting TRBD2. CDR1 is SGHDT and CDR2 is YYEEEE in the germline V gene. V gave up 4 bases and J gave up 5 bases; unmatched junction bases: 7. This CDR3 has 14 amino acids. Based on the CDR3 plus reference TRBV5-6 and TRBJ2-3, the full variable domain is DAGVTQSPTHLIKTRGQQVTLRCSPKSGHDTVSWYQQALGQGPQFIFQYYEEEERQRGNFPDRFSGHQFPNYSSELNVNALLLGDSALYLCASSRWAGEDTQYFGPGTRLTVL.

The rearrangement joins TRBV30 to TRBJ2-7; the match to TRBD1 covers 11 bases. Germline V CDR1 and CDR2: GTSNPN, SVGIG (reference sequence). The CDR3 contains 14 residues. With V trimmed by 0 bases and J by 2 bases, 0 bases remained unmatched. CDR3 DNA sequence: TGTGCCTGGAGTGTGGGACAGGGGGCCTACGAGCAGTACTTC. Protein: CAWSVGQGAYEQYF.

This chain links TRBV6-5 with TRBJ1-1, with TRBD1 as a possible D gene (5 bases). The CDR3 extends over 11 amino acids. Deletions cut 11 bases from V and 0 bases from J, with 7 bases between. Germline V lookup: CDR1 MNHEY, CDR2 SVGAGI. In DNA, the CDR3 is TGTGCCGCGGGGCTGAACACTGAAGCTTTCTTT. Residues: CAAGLNTEAFF.

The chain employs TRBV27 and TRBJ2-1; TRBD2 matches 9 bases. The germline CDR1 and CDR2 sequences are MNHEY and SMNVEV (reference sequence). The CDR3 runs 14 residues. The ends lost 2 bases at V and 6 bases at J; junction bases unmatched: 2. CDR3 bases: TGTGCCAGCAGTTTAATAGCGGGAGCCAATGAGCAGTTCTTC. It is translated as CASSLIAGANEQFF.

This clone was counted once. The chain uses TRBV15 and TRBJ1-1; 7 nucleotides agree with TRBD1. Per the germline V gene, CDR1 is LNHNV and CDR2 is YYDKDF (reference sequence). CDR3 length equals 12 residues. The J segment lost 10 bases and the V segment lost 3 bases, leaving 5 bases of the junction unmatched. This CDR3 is CATSSPGGLAFF. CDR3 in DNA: TGTGCCACCAGCAGCCCAGGGGGGCTAGCTTTCTTT.

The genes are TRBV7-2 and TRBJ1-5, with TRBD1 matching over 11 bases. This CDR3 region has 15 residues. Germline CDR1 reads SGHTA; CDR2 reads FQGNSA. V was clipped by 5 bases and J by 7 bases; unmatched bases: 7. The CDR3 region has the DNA TGTGCCAGCAGCAGAATGGGACAGGGGGGACAGCCCCAGCATTTT. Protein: CASSRMGQGGQPQHF.

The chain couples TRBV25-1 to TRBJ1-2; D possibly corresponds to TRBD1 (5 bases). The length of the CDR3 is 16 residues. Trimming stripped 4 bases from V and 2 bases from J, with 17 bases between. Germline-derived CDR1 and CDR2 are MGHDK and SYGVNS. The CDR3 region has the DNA TGTGCCAGCAGTGTTTTGGGGGTGGAGGGGAACTATGGCTACACCTTC. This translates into CASSVLGVEGNYGYTF.

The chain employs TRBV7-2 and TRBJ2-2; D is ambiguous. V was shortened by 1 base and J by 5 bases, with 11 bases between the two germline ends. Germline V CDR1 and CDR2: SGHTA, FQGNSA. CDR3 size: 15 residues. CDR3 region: CASSLVGPTTGELFF. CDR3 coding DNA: TGTGCCAGCAGCTTAGTGGGCCCTACGACCGGGGAGCTGTTTTTT.

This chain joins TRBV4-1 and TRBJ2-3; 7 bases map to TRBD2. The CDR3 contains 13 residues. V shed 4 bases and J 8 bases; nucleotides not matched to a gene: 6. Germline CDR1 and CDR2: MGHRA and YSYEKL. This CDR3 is CASSPAGRGTQYF. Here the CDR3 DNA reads TGCGCCAGCAGCCCTGCAGGGAGGGGTACGCAGTATTTT.

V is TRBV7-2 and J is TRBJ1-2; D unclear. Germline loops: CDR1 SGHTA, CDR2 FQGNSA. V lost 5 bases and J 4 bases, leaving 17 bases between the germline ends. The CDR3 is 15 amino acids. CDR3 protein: CASSPSSVALYGYTF. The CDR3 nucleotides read TGTGCCAGCAGCCCGTCCTCAGTGGCCCTCTATGGCTACACCTTC.

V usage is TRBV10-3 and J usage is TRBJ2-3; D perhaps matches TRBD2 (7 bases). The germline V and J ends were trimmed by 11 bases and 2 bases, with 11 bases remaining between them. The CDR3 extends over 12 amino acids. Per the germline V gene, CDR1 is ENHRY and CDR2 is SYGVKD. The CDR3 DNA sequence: TGTGCCGCCCGGGGGGCCACAGATACGCAGTATTTT. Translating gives CAARGATDTQYF.

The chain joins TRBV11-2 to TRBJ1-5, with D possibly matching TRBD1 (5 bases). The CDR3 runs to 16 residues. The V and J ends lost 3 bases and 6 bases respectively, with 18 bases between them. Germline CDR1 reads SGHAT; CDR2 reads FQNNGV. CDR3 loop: CASSLRGVGTSQPQHF. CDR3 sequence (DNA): TGTGCCAGCAGCTTGCGGGGCGTCGGTACCAGTCAGCCCCAGCATTTT.

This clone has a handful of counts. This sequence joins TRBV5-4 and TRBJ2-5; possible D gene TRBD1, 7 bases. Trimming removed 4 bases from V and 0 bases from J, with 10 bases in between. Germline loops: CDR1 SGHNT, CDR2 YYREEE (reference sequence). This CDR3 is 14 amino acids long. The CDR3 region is CASSGGTDQETQYF. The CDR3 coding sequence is TGTGCCAGCAGCGGGGGGACAGACCAAGAGACCCAGTACTTC.

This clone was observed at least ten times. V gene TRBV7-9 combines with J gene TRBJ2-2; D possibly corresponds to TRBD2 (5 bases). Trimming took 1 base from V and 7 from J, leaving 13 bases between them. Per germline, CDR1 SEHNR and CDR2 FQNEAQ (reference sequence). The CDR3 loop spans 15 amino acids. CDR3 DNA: TGTGCCAGCAGCTTAGGTCTAGCTCGGAGCGGGGAGCTGTTTTTT. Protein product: CASSLGLARSGELFF.

In DNA form, the CDR3 reads TGTGCCAGCAGCTTAACGGACAGGGGCTTAACCCATGAGCAGTTCTTC. Amino acid sequence: CASSLTDRGLTHEQFF. V is TRBV7-2 and J is TRBJ2-1; 9 bases line up with TRBD1. The CDR3 runs 16 residues. The ends lost 2 bases at V and 8 bases at J; junction bases unmatched: 10. Per germline, CDR1 SGHTA and CDR2 FQGNSA.

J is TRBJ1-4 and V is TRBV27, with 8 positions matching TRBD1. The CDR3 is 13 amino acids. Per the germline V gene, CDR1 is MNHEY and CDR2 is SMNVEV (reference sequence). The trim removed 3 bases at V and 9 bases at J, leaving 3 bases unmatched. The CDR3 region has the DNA TGTGCCAGCAGTTTGGACAGGGTCCAAAAACTGTTTTTT. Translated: CASSLDRVQKLFF.

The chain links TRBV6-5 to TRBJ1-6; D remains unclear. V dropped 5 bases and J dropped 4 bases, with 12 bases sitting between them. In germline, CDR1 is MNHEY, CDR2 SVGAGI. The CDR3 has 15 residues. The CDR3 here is CASSTQSSYNSPLHF. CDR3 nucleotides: TGTGCCAGCAGTACACAGAGTTCATATAATTCACCCCTCCACTTT.